The 27 T cell receptor beta chains reported below all come from one sample, sequenced in a study of blood T cell repertoires in COVID-19. TCRdb's copy holds only in-frame clones and misses some; the assay was immunoSEQ multiplex PCR. The profile shows under 200,000 clones, approximately 87% of them singletons. The sequencing input was PBMCs or T cells enriched from blood (not recorded which). The receptors come from a woman aged 45-59 years who had recovered from COVID-19.

The V gene is TRBV19, the J gene TRBJ1-2, with 7 bases lining up with TRBD1. Germline V gene data show CDR1 as LNHDA and CDR2 as SQIVND (reference sequence). The J segment lost 5 bases and the V segment lost 6 bases, leaving 9 bases of the junction unmatched. CDR3 length: 14 amino acids. CDR3 sequence: CASRPTGHRYGYTF. CDR3 DNA sequence: TGTGCCAGTAGACCGACAGGGCACCGATATGGCTACACCTTC.

The chain carries TRBV27 and TRBJ1-2; 8 bases match TRBD1. V was pared by 1 base and J by 7 bases, with 2 bases of the junction left unmatched. The CDR3 spans 13 residues. CDR1 MNHEY and CDR2 SMNVEV come from the germline V gene (reference sequence). CDR3 nucleotides: TGTGCCAGCAGTTTATGGGGACAGGCTGGCTACACCTTC. This sequence encodes CASSLWGQAGYTF.

The genes are TRBV28 and TRBJ2-1, with D possibly being TRBD1 (6 bases). From germline, CDR1 is MDHEN and CDR2 SYDVKM. The V end lost 6 bases, the J end lost 2 bases, and 14 bases lay between the germline ends. The length of the CDR3 is 15 residues. Written as DNA, the CDR3 is TGTGCCAGCAGGCCTCGGCAGGGGCCCTACAATGAGCAGTTCTTC. Translating it yields CASRPRQGPYNEQFF.

The genes are TRBV5-1 and TRBJ2-3; D remains unclear. CDR3 length: 12 amino acids. V lost 1 base, J lost 2 bases, and 2 bases lay in between. CDR1 is SGHRS, CDR2 YFSETQ, per germline. CDR3 amino acids: CASSLYTDTQYF. The CDR3 DNA reads TGCGCCAGCAGCTTGTACACAGATACGCAGTATTTT.

To note about this clone: One end of the junction does not line up with germline, which may come from a read error. The V call is TRBV7-7, the J call TRBJ1-3; 8 positions agree with TRBD1. CDR3 length equals 15 residues. Germline loops: CDR1 SSHAT, CDR2 FNYEAQ (reference sequence). The CDR3 DNA follows: TGTGCTAGCAGCTTAGGCACAGGGGGAAGAAACACCATATATTTT. This sequence encodes CASSLGTGGRNTIYF.

The chain joins TRBV7-2 to TRBJ1-3, with D maybe TRBD1 (5 bases). This CDR3 comprises 14 residues. Trimming cost V 6 bases and J 3 bases, with 12 bases left between them. Germline values: CDR1 SGHTA, CDR2 FQGNSA. CDR3 sequence (DNA): TGTGCCAGCAGAAACCAGGGCGATGGAAACACCATATATTTT. It is translated as CASRNQGDGNTIYF.

The rearrangement joins TRBV7-9 to TRBJ2-3, with TRBD2 identical over 12 bases. The CDR3 consists of 17 residues. Germline CDR1 is SEHNR and CDR2 is FQNEAQ (reference sequence). With 5 bases clipped from V and 1 base from J, the junction kept 7 bases outside the gene matches. Here the CDR3 reads CASSRLAGVSGTDTQYF. Here the CDR3 DNA reads TGTGCCAGCAGCAGACTAGCGGGAGTTTCGGGCACAGATACGCAGTATTTT. Full variable domain (rest looked up from reference TRBV7-9 and TRBJ2-3): DTGVSQNPRHKITKRGQNVTFRCDPISEHNRLYWYRQTLGQGPEFLTYFQNEAQLEKSRLLSDRFSAERPKGSFSTLEIQRTEQGDSAMYLCASSRLAGVSGTDTQYFGPGTRLTVL.

The chain employs TRBV24-1 and TRBJ2-3; maybe TRBD1 (6 bases). Germline CDR1 KGHDR, CDR2 SFDVKD. V was trimmed by 3 bases and J by 0 bases, leaving 12 bases between them. This CDR3 is 16 amino acids long. CDR3 DNA sequence: TGTGCCACCAGTGATCACCGGGACACGAGCACAGATACGCAGTATTTT. This gives the protein CATSDHRDTSTDTQYF.

This rearrangement joins TRBV12-3 or TRBV12-4 to TRBJ1-4; D remains unclear. The CDR3 contains 11 residues. Trimming left V 1 base short and J 11 bases short, with 5 bases between. CDR3 DNA sequence: TGTGCCAGCAGTTTAGGTAGTAAACTGTTTTTT. Translating gives CASSLGSKLFF.

This clone turned up a few times. The rearrangement joins TRBV7-9 to TRBJ1-2; D uncertain. Trimming stripped 0 bases from V and 8 bases from J, with 7 bases between. CDR3 length equals 12 residues. Germline assignment: CDR1 SEHNR and CDR2 FQNEAQ (reference sequence). As DNA, the CDR3 is TGTGCCAGCAGCTTAGCAACAGTCGGCTACACCTTC. Translated, it gives CASSLATVGYTF.

The V and J genes are TRBV5-1 and TRBJ1-1; TRBD1 is a possible D gene (5 bases). CDR3 length: 15 amino acids. CDR1 and CDR2 from the germline V gene are SGHRS and YFSETQ. Trimming cost V 5 bases and J 0 bases, with 14 bases left between them. CDR3 in DNA: TGCGCCAGCAGTAAGACAGCAAGCTTGAACACTGAAGCTTTCTTT. Protein sequence: CASSKTASLNTEAFF.

The chain recombines TRBV5-1 with TRBJ1-2, with TRBD1 matching 8 bases. Germline CDR1 SGHRS, CDR2 YFSETQ. There are 16 residues in the CDR3. Trimming at V came to 3 bases and at J to 7 bases, leaving 14 bases not matched to a gene. The CDR3 protein is CASSWGSGQGVVGYTF. In DNA, the CDR3 is TGCGCCAGCAGCTGGGGGTCTGGACAGGGAGTAGTTGGCTACACCTTC.

The J gene is TRBJ2-4, the V gene TRBV19; D unresolved. The germline CDR1 and CDR2 sequences are LNHDA and SQIVND (reference sequence). V gave up 1 base and J gave up 0 bases, with 16 bases separating them. The CDR3 covers 18 residues. DNA for the CDR3: TGTGCCAGTAGTATAGTTTTCGAAAAACCGAGAGCCAAAAACATTCAGTACTTC. Translated: CASSIVFEKPRAKNIQYF.

The rearrangement joins TRBV3-1 (or the pseudogene TRBV3-2) to TRBJ1-2; 9 bases line up with TRBD1. Trimming removed 1 base from V and 7 bases from J; junction bases left unmatched: 13. The germline V gene has CDR1 LGHDT and CDR2 YNNKEL (reference sequence). The CDR3 sequence is 17 residues long. The CDR3 loop is CASSQVVSGTGFRGYTF. The CDR3 DNA follows: TGTGCCAGCAGCCAAGTGGTCTCCGGGACAGGGTTCCGTGGCTACACCTTC.

The chain joins TRBV6-5 to TRBJ1-6, with a weak D call TRBD1 (5 bases). Between the trimmed V and J ends, which lost 5 bases and 15 bases, there was a span of 20 bases. Germline-derived CDR1 and CDR2 are MNHEY and SVGAGI. This CDR3 comprises 14 residues. The CDR3: CASSPITTGLDLHF. The DNA of the CDR3 is TGTGCCAGCAGTCCCATAACCACGGGACTTGACCTCCACTTT.

This chain connects TRBV7-6 to TRBJ2-3; D perhaps matches TRBD2 (6 bases). This CDR3 is built from 15 residues. Trimming took 5 bases from V and 0 from J, leaving 12 bases between them. The germline V gene encodes CDR1 SGHVS and CDR2 FNYEAQ. The CDR3: CASSPSGLSTDTQYF. The CDR3 bases are TGTGCCAGCAGCCCCAGCGGGCTAAGCACAGATACGCAGTATTTT.

CDR3 residues: CASSQDPGQGNTGELFF. DNA of the CDR3: TGCGCCAGCAGCCAAGATCCGGGACAGGGAAACACCGGGGAGCTGTTTTTT. This chain connects TRBV4-1 to TRBJ2-2, with 9 bases aligning to TRBD1. V was clipped by 0 bases and J by 2 bases; unmatched bases: 4. The V gene's germline CDR1 is MGHRA and CDR2 YSYEKL. The CDR3 sequence is 17 residues long.

This rearrangement joins TRBV5-6 to TRBJ1-2; D unresolved. This CDR3 spans 14 amino acids. CDR1 is SGHDT and CDR2 is YYEEEE in the germline V gene. Trimming took off 4 bases at V and 0 bases at J, with 10 bases between the two ends. This CDR3 is CASSGPGSNYGYTF. The CDR3 DNA reads as TGTGCCAGCAGCGGACCGGGGTCTAACTATGGCTACACCTTC.

The chain combines TRBV5-4 with TRBJ1-3; TRBD1 might be the D (5 bases). Trimming stripped 4 bases from V and 8 bases from J, with 10 bases between. Germline-derived CDR1 and CDR2 are SGHNT and YYREEE (reference sequence). The CDR3 totals 12 residues. The chain's CDR3 is CASSPGRDTIYF. As DNA, the CDR3 is TGTGCCAGCAGCCCCGGCAGGGACACCATATATTTT.

This clone was counted a few times. V gene TRBV7-2 combines with J gene TRBJ1-3; TRBD1 agrees at 9 bases. The ends lost 4 bases at V and 0 bases at J; junction bases unmatched: 4. This CDR3 has 16 residues. The germline V gene has CDR1 SGHTA and CDR2 FQGNSA. CDR3 sequence (DNA): TGTGCCAGCAGCTCCGACAGGGGGAGCTCTGGAAACACCATATATTTT. Its protein product is CASSSDRGSSGNTIYF.

This clone was counted between two and nine times. The V gene is TRBV7-8, the J gene TRBJ1-1; D gene uncertain. The germline V gene has CDR1 SGHVS and CDR2 FQNEAQ. The CDR3 extends over 13 amino acids. V lost 5 bases and J 7 bases, leaving 14 bases between the germline ends. CDR3 residues: CASSPQATFEAFF. The DNA for the CDR3 is TGTGCCAGCAGCCCCCAGGCCACCTTTGAAGCTTTCTTT.

The chain couples TRBV19 to TRBJ1-1, with D possibly being TRBD1 (5 bases). The CDR3 extends over 14 amino acids. Trimming pared 3 bases from V and 1 base from J, leaving 9 bases between. Germline-derived CDR1 and CDR2 are LNHDA and SQIVND (reference sequence). In nucleotides, the CDR3 is TGTGCCAGTAGTATTACAGGCGAGAACACTGAAGCTTTCTTT. This encodes CASSITGENTEAFF.

The J gene is TRBJ1-2, the V gene TRBV7-9; 7 nucleotides match TRBD1. Germline CDR1 SEHNR, CDR2 FQNEAQ (reference sequence). Trimming at V came to 5 bases and at J to 3 bases, leaving 6 bases not matched to a gene. This CDR3 has 14 residues. The CDR3 region is CASSPQGYDYGYTF. The CDR3 coding sequence is TGTGCCAGCAGCCCACAGGGGTATGACTATGGCTACACCTTC. The variable domain in full, completed from reference TRBV7-9 and TRBJ1-2, reads DTGVSQNPRHKITKRGQNVTFRCDPISEHNRLYWYRQTLGQGPEFLTYFQNEAQLEKSRLLSDRFSAERPKGSFSTLEIQRTEQGDSAMYLCASSPQGYDYGYTFGSGTRLTVV.

The chain carries TRBV19 and TRBJ2-3; 9 positions match TRBD2. V trimming: 3 bases; J trimming: 2 bases; junction bases outside the gene matches: 3. The CDR3 has 15 residues. Per the germline V gene, CDR1 is LNHDA and CDR2 is SQIVND (reference sequence). The CDR3 protein is CASSMTSGNTDTQYF. In DNA, the CDR3 is TGTGCCAGTAGTATGACTAGCGGAAACACAGATACGCAGTATTTT.

This clone was recorded once. The V and J genes are TRBV7-3 and TRBJ2-1; the D gene is possibly TRBD2 (5 bases). The CDR3 covers 16 residues. Per the germline V gene, CDR1 is SGHTA and CDR2 is FQGTGA. V lost 4 bases, J lost 0 bases, and 13 bases lay in between. The CDR3 loop is CASSSTILASYNEQFF. The DNA for the CDR3 is TGTGCCAGCAGCTCGACTATCCTGGCCTCCTACAATGAGCAGTTCTTC.

The chain recombines TRBV6-2 or TRBV6-3 with TRBJ1-1, with TRBD1 as a possible D gene (5 bases). Trimming removed 0 bases from V and 11 bases from J, with 10 bases in between. The germline V gene encodes CDR1 MNHEY and CDR2 SVGEGT. The CDR3 totals 12 residues. The CDR3 nucleotides are TGTGCCAGCAGTTACTCGTTGAAGGGGGCTTTCTTT. As protein: CASSYSLKGAFF.

The chain combines TRBV5-4 with TRBJ1-1, with 7 nucleotides matching TRBD1. V lost 4 bases and J lost 4; bases outside the gene matches: 10. The germline V gene has CDR1 SGHNT and CDR2 YYREEE (reference sequence). CDR3 length: 15 residues. CDR3 protein: CASSNSGYRGTEAFF. In DNA, the CDR3 is TGTGCCAGCAGCAACAGTGGGTACAGGGGCACTGAAGCTTTCTTT.